The rows below give T cell receptor beta chains drawn from one sample of a study of blood T cells in healthy people across ages. TCRdb fed the 5' RACE reads into MiXCR, producing one record per CDR3 protein. The sample carries approximately 800,000 distinct CDR3 sequences, roughly three fifths recorded once. Source material: blood. Source of these receptors: a middle-aged man in good health. Both conserved end residues are part of each CDR3. The D gene is left open where the match is weak. Clone size, where shown, is once, few, many, or a class for clones that have expanded.

once | TRBD1 | TRBV5-1 | CASSWTGAGDEKLFF
once | - | TRBV29-1 | CSVEKVRIYNEQFF
- | TRBD2 | TRBV12-3/TRBV12-4 | CASGLVTSGGDTDTQYF
- | TRBD2 | TRBV7-2 | CAGSTTSGTSGTKYF
once | - | TRBV6-2/TRBV6-3 | CASSYTQGTDTQYF
- | - | TRBV13 | CASSLEASSEQYF
- | - | TRBV7-9 | CASRMGGLSYEQYF
- | - | TRBV18 | CASFQPRGGGYTF
- | TRBD2 | TRBV7-2 | CASSSQRAGETDTQYF
few | - | TRBV28 | CASRRGNYGYTF
many | - | TRBV28 | CASSEGDTQYF
- | TRBD1 | TRBV5-1 | CASSPRTGRTGYTF
many | TRBD1 | TRBV6-6 | CASSYNNRGPQGRLFF
- | - | TRBV7-3 | CASSSGSGLLTDTQYF
few | - | TRBV4-3 | CASSQATSGSLWGEQYF
- | - | TRBV6-1 | CASSETRGLPYNEQYF
- | - | TRBV4-3 | CASSQELRVGEQYF
- | - | TRBV28 | CASNSGFVQPQHF
- | - | TRBV4-1 | CASSQGGLSSGNEQFF
- | - | TRBV5-1 | CASSEYPNPPQHF
few | - | TRBV27 | CASRTGLYEQYF
- | TRBD1 | TRBV20-1 | CSAYPDRDRGHEQYF
- | - | TRBV5-1 | CASSLDDMRKNIQYF
- | - | TRBV11-2 | CASSLWRGETQYF
few | - | TRBV6-5 | CASSYTGKYRDEQYF
once | TRBD1 | TRBV7-3 | CASSLRTGPNEQFF
- | TRBD2 | TRBV20-1 | CSAIPLAESYNEQFF
- | - | TRBV25-1 | CASRAEGGGSPLHF
- | TRBD1 | TRBV25-1 | CASSDYGQGRETQYF
once | - | TRBV4-2 | CASRNLGTKRGTIYF
- | TRBD2 | TRBV6-5 | CASKSGIGEQYF
- | - | TRBV20-1 | CSAFGLNTEAFF
- | TRBD1 | TRBV5-1 | CASSPNAGTVNSPLHF
- | - | TRBV27 | CASSLNPSGKPYEQYF
- | - | TRBV25-1 | CASSEAGLDTQYF
few | - | TRBV6-5 | CASSFGGGRKGHEQYF
few | - | TRBV6-5 | CASSIRSGGYGYTF
- | TRBD1 | TRBV29-1 | CSVEDDGQGTPEQYF
- | TRBD2 | TRBV5-6 | CASSPSGRRAETQYF
- | TRBD1 | TRBV29-1 | CSAGVGTANSPLHF
- | - | TRBV4-3 | CASSQGQGGDTQYF
- | TRBD1 | TRBV7-2 | CASSAYRGRDGELFF
- | - | TRBV3-1 | CASSQGSPSTNQPQHF
- | TRBD2 | TRBV29-1 | CSVEEIGTTRLDEQYF
- | - | TRBV12-5 | CASGLGQGISGTQYF
- | TRBD2 | TRBV7-3 | CASNLKETSGRSHEQYF
- | - | TRBV7-9 | CASSRRAGAIETQYF
few | - | TRBV20-1 | CSARAGAGANVLTF
few | - | TRBV28 | CASSLTGEDGYTF
many | - | TRBV20-1 | CSAPGTHGGRARGYTF
- | TRBD2 | TRBV4-2 | CASSPPDTSGLNEQYF
- | - | TRBV3-1 | CASSQEVTGNKNIQYF
- | - | TRBV15 | CATSRMGGYEQYF
- | TRBD1 | TRBV7-9 | CASSLEQGAVSYSEQFF
- | - | TRBV5-1 | CASSLGPGEGEQYF
- | - | TRBV29-1 | CSAGDSKSNQPQHF
- | - | TRBV28 | CASSFPTAGNQPQHF
- | - | TRBV20-1 | CSARTAPRETQYF
once | - | TRBV29-1 | CSAETGGRGGYTF
- | TRBD1 | TRBV28 | CASRPRTGIDEQYF